The T cell receptor beta chain under discussion was sequenced for a study of cytomegalovirus exposure and HLA in healthy donors. Comment on this clone: What it binds is unknown.

General study results and limits: Later genetic work tied a missense DCLRE1C variant to beta-chain V and J trimming.

Primers: 60 Vbeta forward and 13 Jbeta reverse. Sequencing used immunoSEQ multiplex PCR; TCRdb keeps in-frame clones, though not all of them. This sample has about 190,000 clones, with around 80% found just once. Trimming took 3 bases from V and 7 from J, leaving 15 bases between them. The CDR3 length is 14 residues. Looked up from germline, CDR1 is SGHNT and CDR2 is YENEEA. Sequencing was performed on PBMCs. The receptor was derived from a man aged 35 to 55 in good health and CMV-seropositive. The genes are TRBV11-3 and TRBJ2-5; D gene unclear. The CDR3 loop reads CASSFGRPHATQYF. The CDR3 coding sequence is TGTGCCAGCAGCTTTGGCAGGCCCCATGCGACCCAGTACTTC.